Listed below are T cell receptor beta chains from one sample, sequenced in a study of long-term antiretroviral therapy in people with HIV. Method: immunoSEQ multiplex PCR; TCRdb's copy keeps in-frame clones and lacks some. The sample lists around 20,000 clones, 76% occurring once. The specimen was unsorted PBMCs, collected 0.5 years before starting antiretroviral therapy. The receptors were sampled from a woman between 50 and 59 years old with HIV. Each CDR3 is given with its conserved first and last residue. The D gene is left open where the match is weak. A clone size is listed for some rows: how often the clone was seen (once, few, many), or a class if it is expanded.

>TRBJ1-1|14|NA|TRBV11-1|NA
CASSWQGVNTEAFF
TGTGCCAGCAGCTGGCAGGGAGTGAACACTGAAGCTTTCTTT
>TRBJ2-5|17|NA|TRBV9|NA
CASSVEGGAGIQETQYF
TGTGCCAGCAGCGTAGAAGGCGGGGCCGGAATCCAAGAGACCCAGTACTTC
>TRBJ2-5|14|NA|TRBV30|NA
CAWSVRQGQETQYF
TGTGCCTGGAGTGTACGGCAGGGGCAAGAGACCCAGTACTTC
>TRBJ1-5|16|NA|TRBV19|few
CASSDSTRIPNQPQHF
TGTGCCAGTAGTGACTCAACCAGGATCCCCAATCAGCCCCAGCATTTT
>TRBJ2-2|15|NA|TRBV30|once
CAWSPTGLNTGELFF
TGTGCCTGGAGTCCGACAGGACTGAACACCGGGGAGCTGTTTTTT
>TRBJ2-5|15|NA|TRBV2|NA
CASRSWTTMIETQYF
TGTGCCAGCAGATCGTGGACTACGATGATAGAGACCCAGTACTTC
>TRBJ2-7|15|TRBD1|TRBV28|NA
CASRARGQGVHEQYF
TGTGCCAGCAGGGCCCGGGGACAGGGTGTCCACGAGCAGTACTTC
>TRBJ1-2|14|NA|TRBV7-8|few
CASSGNGAYYGYTF
TGTGCCAGCAGCGGGAACGGGGCCTACTATGGCTACACCTTC
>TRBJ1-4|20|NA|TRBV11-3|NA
CASSLSDSNPNRATNEKLFF
TGTGCCAGCAGCTTATCCGACAGCAACCCTAACAGAGCAACTAATGAAAAACTGTTTTTT
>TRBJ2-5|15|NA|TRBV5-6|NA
CASSLAGGSAKTQYF
TGTGCCAGCAGCCTGGCAGGTGGAAGCGCAAAGACCCAGTACTTC
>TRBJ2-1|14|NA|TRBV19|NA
CASSHRGNLNEQFF
TGTGCCAGTAGTCATCGGGGGAATTTAAATGAGCAGTTCTTC
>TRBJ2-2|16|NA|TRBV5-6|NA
CASSLARTLNTGELFF
TGTGCCAGCAGCTTGGCCCGCACTCTGAACACCGGGGAGCTGTTTTTT
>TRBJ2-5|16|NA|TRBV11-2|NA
CASSLVVLGFNVTQYF
TGTGCCAGCAGCTTAGTCGTACTAGGATTTAATGTGACCCAGTACTTC
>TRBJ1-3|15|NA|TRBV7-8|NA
CASSLEGWDGNTIYF
TGTGCCAGCAGCTTAGAGGGTTGGGATGGAAACACCATATATTTT
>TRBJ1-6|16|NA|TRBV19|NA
CASSHLRGAGNSPLHF
TGTGCCAGTAGTCACCTACGGGGAGCTGGAAATTCACCCCTCCACTTT
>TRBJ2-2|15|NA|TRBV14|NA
CASSRYPLAAGELFF
TGTGCCAGCAGCCGTTACCCACTTGCGGCCGGGGAGCTGTTTTTT
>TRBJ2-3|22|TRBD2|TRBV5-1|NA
CASSLDPRRGTSGGAPSGTQYF
TGCGCCAGCAGCTTGGACCCCCGGAGGGGAACTAGCGGGGGGGCCCCCTCGGGTACGCAGTATTTT
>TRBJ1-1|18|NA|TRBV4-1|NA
CASSQVNMGFLFNTEAFF
TGCGCCAGCAGCCAAGTAAACATGGGTTTCCTATTTAACACTGAAGCTTTCTTT
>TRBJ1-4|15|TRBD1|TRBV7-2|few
CASSLAGQGEEKLFF
TGTGCCAGCAGCTTAGCGGGACAGGGAGAAGAAAAACTGTTTTTT
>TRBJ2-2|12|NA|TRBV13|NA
CASSFLAGELFF
TGTGCCAGCAGCTTTTTAGCCGGGGAGCTGTTTTTT
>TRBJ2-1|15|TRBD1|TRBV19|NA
CASTPGGTGWHEQFF
TGTGCCAGTACTCCTGGCGGGACAGGGTGGCATGAGCAGTTCTTC
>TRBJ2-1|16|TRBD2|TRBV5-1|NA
CASSTGGESSYNEQFF
TGCGCCAGCAGCACCGGGGGGGAGAGCTCCTACAATGAGCAGTTCTTC
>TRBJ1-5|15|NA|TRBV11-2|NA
CASSEEGQLGQPQHF
TGTGCCAGCAGCGAAGAGGGACAATTGGGTCAGCCCCAGCATTTT
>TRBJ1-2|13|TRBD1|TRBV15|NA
CATSRTGDAGYTF
TGTGCCACCAGCAGAACAGGGGACGCTGGCTACACCTTC
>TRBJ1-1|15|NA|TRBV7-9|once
CASSLIGASNTEAFF
TGTGCCAGCAGCTTAATCGGGGCCTCGAACACTGAAGCTTTCTTT
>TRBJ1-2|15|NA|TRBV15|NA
CATSRDYPAGYGYTF
TGTGCCACCAGCAGAGACTATCCCGCTGGCTATGGCTACACCTTC
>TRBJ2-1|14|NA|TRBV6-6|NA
CASTPILSYNEQFF
TGTGCCAGCACCCCAATCTTATCCTACAATGAGCAGTTCTTC
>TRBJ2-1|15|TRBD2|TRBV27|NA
CASSLTSGGYNEQFF
TGTGCCAGCAGTTTGACTAGCGGGGGGTACAATGAGCAGTTCTTC
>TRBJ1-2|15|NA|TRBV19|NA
CASSPGGQNAYGYTF
TGTGCCAGTAGTCCCGGGGGGCAGAATGCCTATGGCTACACCTTC
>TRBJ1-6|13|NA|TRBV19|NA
CASSYGGRTPLHF
TGTGCCAGTAGTTATGGGGGGAGGACACCCCTCCACTTT
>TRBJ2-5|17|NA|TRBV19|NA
CASSPQVRVQSQETQYF
TGTGCCAGTAGTCCCCAGGTCCGGGTTCAATCCCAAGAGACCCAGTACTTC
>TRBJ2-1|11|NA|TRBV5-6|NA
CASSLNNEQFF
TGTGCCAGCAGCTTGAACAATGAGCAGTTCTTC
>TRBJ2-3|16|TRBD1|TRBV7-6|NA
CASSLARGQAGTTQYF
TGTGCCAGCAGCTTAGCTCGGGGACAGGCCGGCACGACGCAGTATTTT
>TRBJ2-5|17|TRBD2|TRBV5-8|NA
CASSPGLAGGVQETQYF
TGTGCCAGCAGCCCGGGACTAGCGGGGGGTGTACAAGAGACCCAGTACTTC
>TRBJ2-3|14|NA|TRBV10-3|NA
CAIREGTETDTQYF
TGTGCCATCAGGGAGGGCACTGAAACAGATACGCAGTATTTT
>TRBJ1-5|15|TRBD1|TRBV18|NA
CASSPDRGGNQPQHF
TGTGCCAGCTCACCGGACAGGGGGGGGAATCAGCCCCAGCATTTT
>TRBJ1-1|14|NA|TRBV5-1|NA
CASSLGGMNTEAFF
TGTGCCAGCAGCTTAGGGGGGATGAACACTGAAGCTTTCTTT
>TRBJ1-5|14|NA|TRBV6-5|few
CASSSTGLGQPQHF
TGTGCCAGCAGCTCGACTGGACTCGGTCAGCCCCAGCATTTT
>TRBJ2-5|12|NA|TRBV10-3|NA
CAINGPQGSQYF
TGTGCCATCAACGGACCCCAGGGGTCCCAGTACTTC
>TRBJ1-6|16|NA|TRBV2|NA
CATLSDLSSYNSPLHF
TGTGCCACCCTTTCCGATTTGAGCTCCTATAATTCACCCCTCCACTTT
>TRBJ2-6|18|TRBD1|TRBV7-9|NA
CASSPSGGPTSGANVLTF
TGTGCCAGCAGCCCCTCAGGGGGCCCAACCTCTGGGGCCAACGTCCTGACTTTC
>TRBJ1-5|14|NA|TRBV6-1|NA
CASSELAGNQPQHF
TGTGCCAGCAGTGAGTTGGCAGGGAATCAGCCCCAGCATTTT
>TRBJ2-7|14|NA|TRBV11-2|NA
CASSFGVVSYEQYF
TGTGCCAGCAGCTTTGGTGTGGTTTCCTACGAGCAGTACTTC
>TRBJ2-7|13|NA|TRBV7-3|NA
CASSSGRGSEQYF
TGTGCCAGCAGTTCCGGGAGAGGGAGCGAGCAGTACTTC
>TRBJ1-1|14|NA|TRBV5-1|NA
CASSLELIGAEAFF
TGCGCCAGCAGCTTGGAACTCATCGGGGCTGAAGCTTTCTTT
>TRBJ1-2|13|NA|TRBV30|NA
CAWSPSSSYGYTF
TGTGCCTGGAGCCCGAGCAGCAGCTATGGCTACACCTTC
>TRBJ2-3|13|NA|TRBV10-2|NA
CASSDRGADTQYF
TGCGCCAGCAGTGACCGAGGAGCAGATACGCAGTATTTT
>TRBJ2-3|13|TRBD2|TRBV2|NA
CASRGGGADTQYF
TGTGCCAGCAGAGGCGGGGGGGCAGATACGCAGTATTTT
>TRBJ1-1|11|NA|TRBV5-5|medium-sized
CASTSGNEAFF
TGTGCCAGCACCTCTGGAAATGAAGCTTTCTTT
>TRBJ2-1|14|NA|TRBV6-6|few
CASSYSISAGEQFF
TGTGCCAGCAGTTACTCGATTTCGGCGGGGGAGCAGTTCTTC
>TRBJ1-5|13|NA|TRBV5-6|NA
CASSGGGGQPQHF
TGTGCCAGCAGCGGTGGAGGTGGTCAGCCCCAGCATTTT
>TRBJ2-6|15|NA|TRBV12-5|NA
CASKAQSSGANVLTF
TGTGCTAGTAAGGCACAGTCGTCCGGGGCCAACGTCCTGACTTTC
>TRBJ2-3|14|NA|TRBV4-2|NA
CASSQDQMTDTQYF
TGTGCCAGCAGCCAAGATCAGATGACAGATACGCAGTATTTT